Listed below are T cell receptor beta chains from one sample, sequenced in a study of blood T cell repertoires in COVID-19. Libraries were prepared by immunoSEQ multiplex PCR; TCRdb keeps only in-frame clonotypes and omits some of them. The top ten hold about 10% of the sample, which has roughly 98,000 clones, 85% seen once. The sample consisted of peripheral blood. These receptors all stem from a woman in her 70s with active or convalescent COVID-19. Each CDR3 is given with its conserved first and last residue. D genes are given only for firm matches. Only part of the rows carry a size: once, few, many, or a class if the clone is expanded.

cdr3_aa cdr3_nt j_call v_call d_call clone_size
CASSLAQGTNIQYF TGCGCCAGCAGCTTGGCACAGGGTACTAACATTCAGTACTTC TRBJ2-4 TRBV5-1 - -
CASSETVLYGYTF TGTGCCAGCAGTGAAACAGTCCTCTATGGCTACACCTTC TRBJ1-2 TRBV6-1 - -
CASSAGTGERTQYF TGTGCCAGTAGTGCCGGGACAGGGGAACGGACCCAGTACTTC TRBJ2-5 TRBV19 TRBD1 -
CATSSTGQGRITF TGTGCCACCAGCAGCACGGGACAGGGGAGGATTACCTTC TRBJ1-2 TRBV15 TRBD1 -
CASSSQDYNSPLHF TGTGCCAGCAGTTCACAGGATTATAATTCACCCCTCCACTTT TRBJ1-6 TRBV6-5 - -
CASSGSGATNEKLFF TGTGCCAGCAGCGGTTCGGGGGCAACTAATGAAAAACTGTTTTTT TRBJ1-4 TRBV2 - -
CASSGSGLPGYNEQFF TGCGCCAGCAGCGGTAGCGGGTTACCGGGCTACAATGAGCAGTTCTTC TRBJ2-1 TRBV5-1 TRBD2 -
CASMLMTNYEQYF TGTGCCAGCATGCTAATGACAAACTACGAGCAGTACTTC TRBJ2-7 TRBV5-4 - -
CSALSDRGAFF TGCAGTGCCCTTAGTGACAGGGGGGCTTTCTTT TRBJ1-1 TRBV20-1 TRBD1 -
CASSTYERGKADTQYF TGCGCCAGCAGCACCTATGAGCGGGGGAAGGCAGATACGCAGTATTTT TRBJ2-3 TRBV5-1 TRBD2 -
CASSLMGLNTDTQYF TGTGCCAGCAGCTTAATGGGACTCAACACAGATACGCAGTATTTT TRBJ2-3 TRBV7-8 - -
CASSLVGGQVTQPQHF TGTGCCAGCAGCTTAGTGGGGGGGCAGGTGACTCAGCCCCAGCATTTT TRBJ1-5 TRBV7-2 - -
CASSLDKANYGYTF TGTGCCAGCAGCTTAGACAAAGCTAACTATGGCTACACCTTC TRBJ1-2 TRBV7-9 - -
CASSLEGEGEKLFF TGCGCCAGCAGCTTGGAAGGGGAGGGTGAAAAACTGTTTTTT TRBJ1-4 TRBV5-1 - -
CASVVTNLAYEQYF TGTGCCAGCGTCGTAACGAATTTAGCGTACGAGCAGTACTTC TRBJ2-7 TRBV21-1 - -
CASPPDREYEQYF TGTGCCAGCCCCCCGGACAGGGAATACGAGCAGTACTTC TRBJ2-7 TRBV21-1 - -
CASSDGQGAGGTEAFF TGCGCCAGCAGTGATGGACAGGGGGCGGGTGGCACTGAAGCTTTCTTT TRBJ1-1 TRBV10-1 TRBD1 -
CASSQASETQYF TGTGCCAGCAGCCAAGCCTCCGAGACCCAGTACTTC TRBJ2-5 TRBV3-1/TRBV3-2 - -
CASSLDGGTIYF TGTGCCAGCAGCTTGGACGGAGGCACCATATATTTT TRBJ1-3 TRBV7-9 - -
CASSGRQGALGLGYTF TGTGCCAGCAGTGGCCGACAGGGGGCGTTGGGGTTGGGCTACACCTTC TRBJ1-2 TRBV2 TRBD1 -
CASSTDRLMNTEAFF TGTGCCAGCAGTACAGACAGGCTCATGAACACTGAAGCTTTCTTT TRBJ1-1 TRBV27 - -
CSVESRTGGGYTF TGCAGCGTTGAAAGCAGGACAGGAGGCGGCTACACCTTC TRBJ1-2 TRBV29-1 TRBD1 -
CASSSQGTVNYGYTF TGTGCCAGCAGCTCTCAGGGGACGGTTAACTATGGCTACACCTTC TRBJ1-2 TRBV5-4 - -
CATRQGNNQPQHF TGTGCCACCCGACAGGGGAACAATCAGCCCCAGCATTTT TRBJ1-5 TRBV6-5 TRBD1 few
CASSHLGRAVNEKLFF TGCGCCAGCAGTCACCTTGGGAGGGCCGTTAATGAAAAACTGTTTTTT TRBJ1-4 TRBV4-1 - -
CASSNRGREETQYF TGCGCCAGCAGCAACCGGGGAAGGGAAGAGACCCAGTACTTC TRBJ2-5 TRBV5-1 - -
CASSLEQGPSYNEQFF TGCGCCAGCAGCTTGGAACAGGGACCCTCCTACAATGAGCAGTTCTTC TRBJ2-1 TRBV5-1 - -
CASSSGLAGTEQYF TGTGCCAGCAGCTCGGGACTAGCGGGGACCGAGCAGTACTTC TRBJ2-7 TRBV7-2 TRBD2 -
CASSQTRDRGTYEQYF TGTGCCAGCAGCCAGACGCGGGACAGGGGTACCTACGAGCAGTACTTC TRBJ2-7 TRBV4-2 TRBD1 -
CASSPRGLSSYNEQFF TGTGCCAGCAGCCCCAGGGGCCTCAGCTCCTACAATGAGCAGTTCTTC TRBJ2-1 TRBV7-8 - few
CASSPTDRGTEAFF TGTGCCAGTAGTCCTACCGACAGGGGCACTGAAGCTTTCTTT TRBJ1-1 TRBV19 TRBD1 -
CASRIGGGDTQYF TGTGCCAGCAGGATCGGAGGGGGCGATACGCAGTATTTT TRBJ2-3 TRBV28 - once
CASSVGERGIYF TGTGCCAGCAGTGTTGGGGAGCGGGGGATATATTTT TRBJ2-3 TRBV2 TRBD2 -
CATFTYGTGLYEQYF TGTGCCACCTTTACCTACGGGACAGGCCTATACGAGCAGTACTTC TRBJ2-7 TRBV28 TRBD1 -
CASSPPGGDSNF TGTGCCAGCTCACCACCGGGTGGGGACAGTAACTTC TRBJ2-7 TRBV18 TRBD1 -
CASSQLTGATPGTQYF TGTGCCAGCAGCCAACTAACAGGGGCAACGCCAGGTACGCAGTATTTT TRBJ2-3 TRBV3-1/TRBV3-2 TRBD1 -
CASSLQGGYGYTF TGTGCCAGCAGTTTACAGGGAGGCTATGGCTACACCTTC TRBJ1-2 TRBV28 - -
CASSYGRAIYEQYF TGTGCCAGCAGTTACGGCAGGGCGATCTACGAGCAGTACTTC TRBJ2-7 TRBV6-6 - -
CASSRTLGATNEKLFF TGTGCCAGCAGCCGCACCCTCGGGGCAACTAATGAAAAACTGTTTTTT TRBJ1-4 TRBV7-9 - -
CASSGVLGRDPGTDTQYF TGTGCCAGTTCGGGGGTATTGGGACGGGACCCCGGCACAGATACGCAGTATTTT TRBJ2-3 TRBV19 - -
CASSLEGSTSEKLFF TGCGCCAGCAGCTTGGAGGGGTCCACCTCCGAAAAACTGTTTTTT TRBJ1-4 TRBV5-1 - -
CASRGHSGNTIYF TGTGCCAGCAGGGGACACTCTGGAAACACCATATATTTT TRBJ1-3 TRBV2 - -
CASSLGGSMNTEAFF TGCGCCAGCAGCTTGGGAGGGAGTATGAACACTGAAGCTTTCTTT TRBJ1-1 TRBV5-1 - -
CASSITGSRGSPLHF TGTGCCAGCAGCATCACAGGTTCCAGGGGTTCACCCCTCCACTTT TRBJ1-6 TRBV11-1 - -
CASREAMDQPQHF TGTGCCAGCAGGGAGGCCATGGATCAGCCCCAGCATTTT TRBJ1-5 TRBV28 - -
CAISDPYYNSPLHF TGTGCCATCAGTGACCCCTACTATAATTCACCCCTCCACTTT TRBJ1-6 TRBV10-3 - -
CASSLVGRDLDTQYF TGTGCCAGCAGTTTAGTGGGCCGGGACTTAGATACGCAGTATTTT TRBJ2-3 TRBV28 - -
CASSKEAWGVSTDTQYF TGTGCCAGCAGCAAAGAGGCTTGGGGGGTTAGCACAGATACGCAGTATTTT TRBJ2-3 TRBV21-1 - -
CASSSPPAPSGGGNEQFF TGTGCCAGCAGCTCCCCCCCAGCGCCTAGCGGGGGGGGTAATGAGCAGTTCTTC TRBJ2-1 TRBV7-8 TRBD2 -
CASSDTSGGPYNEQFF TGTGCCAGCAGCGATACTAGCGGGGGCCCCTACAATGAGCAGTTCTTC TRBJ2-1 TRBV4-2 TRBD2 few
CATSRDSWTTEAFF TGTGCCACCAGCAGAGATAGTTGGACAACCGAAGCTTTCTTT TRBJ1-1 TRBV15 - once
CASSTDRGGGELFF TGTGCCAGCAGCACCGACAGGGGTGGGGGGGAGCTGTTTTTT TRBJ2-2 TRBV5-4 TRBD1 -
CASSPTMTDEQYF TGTGCCAGCAGCCCGACCATGACAGACGAGCAGTACTTC TRBJ2-7 TRBV7-9 - few
CATSAGVSPSTDTQYF TGTGCCACCAGTGCAGGGGTCTCCCCTAGCACAGATACGCAGTATTTT TRBJ2-3 TRBV24-1 - -
CASSLVSSGGSSGANVLTF TGTGCCAGCAGCTTAGTCAGCTCTGGAGGGAGCTCTGGGGCCAACGTCCTGACTTTC TRBJ2-6 TRBV7-2 - -
CASSSRKGAGADYGYTF TGTGCCAGCAGTTCACGGAAGGGGGCTGGGGCTGATTATGGCTACACCTTC TRBJ1-2 TRBV27 TRBD1 -
CASGLAGFNEQFF TGTGCCAGCGGACTAGCGGGTTTTAATGAGCAGTTCTTC TRBJ2-1 TRBV6-1 TRBD2 few
CASSLGRGTGELFF TGTGCCAGCAGCTTGGGAAGGGGCACCGGGGAGCTGTTTTTT TRBJ2-2 TRBV7-2 - -
CASSSTVTGGNAEAFF TGCGCCAGCAGCTCAACCGTCACAGGGGGAAACGCTGAAGCTTTCTTT TRBJ1-1 TRBV5-1 TRBD1 once